One sample yielded the 30 T cell receptor beta chains listed below, sequenced in a study of vaccination effects on CD4 cells after COVID-19 (dated by TCRdb to between 2021 and 2023). The library was prepared using the immunoSEQ multiplex PCR assay. In TCRdb, the immuneACCESS table is reduced to in-frame sequences with V and J assigned. These tables do not hold every clone; where another copy was compared, an unresolved V gene accounts for under half, and the others remain unexplained. Counted in this sample were more than 20,000 clones; roughly 72% of them appeared once. The ten largest clonotypes hold 15% to 20% of the sample. In the ViraFEST assay, PBMC were stimulated with viral peptide pools, and antigen-specific CD4+ T cell clonotypes were then identified by expansion using TCR sequencing. After around 10 days of culture, CD4+ T cells were isolated with the EasySep CD4+ T cell isolation kit. PCR-confirmed SARS-CoV-2 infection had occurred in convalescent patients between March and December 2020, before the Alpha, Beta and Delta variants emerged in the United States.

These receptors' antigens are unknown. The starting material was CD4+ T cells from PBMCs cultured with SARS-CoV-2 spike peptides, obtained before COVID-19 vaccination. The cell subset or site label, as the study defines it: SARS-CoV-2 spike overlapping peptide pool stimulation. The origin of the receptors is a human donor who had a prior SARS-CoV-2 infection.

By share, this clone counts as medium-sized. The V and J genes are TRBV5-1 and TRBJ1-1, with a weak D call TRBD1 (6 bases). CDR1 is SGHRS and CDR2 is YFSETQ in the germline V gene. This CDR3 spans 14 amino acids. V lost 4 bases, J lost 4 bases, and 14 bases lay in between. CDR3 residues: CASSPRTASTEAFF. The CDR3 DNA reads as TGCGCCAGCAGCCCCCGGACAGCGAGCACTGAAGCTTTCTTT.

The chain employs TRBV6-4 and TRBJ2-3, with 8 bases lining up with TRBD2. Germline values: CDR1 MRHNA, CDR2 SNTAGT. The CDR3 loop spans 14 amino acids. With 4 bases clipped from V and 3 bases from J, the junction kept 3 bases outside the gene matches. The CDR3 DNA follows: TGTGCCAGCAGTGCGGGAGGGGAGACAGATACGCAGTATTTT. As protein: CASSAGGETDTQYF.

The CDR3 protein is CASSRRSGTGYEQYF. For the CDR3, the DNA is TGTGCCAGCAGCCGACGGAGCGGGACGGGCTACGAGCAGTACTTC. The J gene is TRBJ2-7, the V gene TRBV21-1; the table's D gene call, TRBD2, was not cross checked with the DNA. TRBV21-1 is listed as a pseudogene. The CDR3 is made up of 15 amino acids.

Only one count was recorded for this clone. The V call is TRBV19, the J call TRBJ1-5; D gene unclear. Looked up from germline, CDR1 is LNHDA and CDR2 is SQIVND (reference sequence). This CDR3 comprises 15 residues. V lost 3 bases and J 0 bases, leaving 9 bases between the germline ends. The CDR3 DNA reads as TGTGCCAGTAGTATTAGGGCAGGTAGCAATCAGCCCCAGCATTTT. It is translated as CASSIRAGSNQPQHF.

The rearrangement joins TRBV7-2 to TRBJ1-1; possible D gene TRBD1, 6 bases. Germline-derived CDR1 and CDR2 are SGHTA and FQGNSA. Trimming took 0 bases from V and 3 from J, leaving 8 bases between them. The CDR3 totals 14 residues. CDR3 residues: CASSLAQGYTEAFF. CDR3 nucleotides: TGTGCCAGCAGCTTAGCTCAGGGGTACACTGAAGCTTTCTTT.

The chain employs TRBV4-2 and TRBJ2-1; 11 nucleotides match TRBD2. Trimming took 0 bases from V and 7 from J; bases not matched to a gene: 5. This CDR3 is built from 16 residues. CDR1 is LGHNA and CDR2 is YNFKEQ in the germline V gene. CDR3 region: CASSQDLAGGWNEQFF. The CDR3 DNA follows: TGTGCCAGCAGCCAAGACTTAGCGGGAGGGTGGAATGAGCAGTTCTTC.

This chain links TRBV19 with TRBJ2-7; D gene uncertain. The CDR3 is 15 amino acids. CDR1 is LNHDA and CDR2 is SQIVND in the germline V gene (reference sequence). The germline V and J ends were trimmed by 1 base and 0 bases, with 10 bases remaining between them. The CDR3 here is CASSIGAGISYEQYF. The CDR3 nucleotides are TGTGCCAGTAGTATAGGCGCAGGCATCTCCTACGAGCAGTACTTC.

The chain combines TRBV5-1 with TRBJ2-3; 8 nucleotides agree with TRBD1. CDR1 and CDR2 (germline): SGHRS, YFSETQ. The CDR3 sequence is 14 residues long. J gave up 5 bases and V 4 bases, and 6 bases lay outside the gene matches. CDR3 residues: CASSNRGNGDTQYF. In nucleotides, the CDR3 is TGCGCCAGCAGCAACAGGGGGAATGGAGATACGCAGTATTTT.

Sample share makes this clone medium-sized (0.01 to 0.1%). The chain has TRBV4-3 and TRBJ2-2; D is undetermined. The CDR3 totals 18 residues. From germline, CDR1 is LGHNA and CDR2 YSLEER. Trimming removed 0 bases from V and 2 bases from J, with 16 bases in between. CDR3 protein: CASSQEAQAILNTGELFF. As DNA, the CDR3 is TGCGCCAGCAGCCAAGAAGCACAAGCCATATTAAACACCGGGGAGCTGTTTTTT.

The chain joins TRBV28 to TRBJ1-4, with a weak D call TRBD1 (6 bases). The CDR3 consists of 15 residues. Germline assignment: CDR1 MDHEN and CDR2 SYDVKM. Deletions cut 5 bases from V and 7 bases from J, with 17 bases between. CDR3 coding DNA: TGTGCCAGCAGTCCGGGCCTGGGGGGCGGTGAAAAACTGTTTTTT. Protein: CASSPGLGGGEKLFF.

The rearrangement uses TRBV2 and TRBJ2-5, with TRBD1 matching 7 bases. In germline, CDR1 is SNHLY, CDR2 FYNNEI. The V gene end was trimmed by 8 bases and the J gene end by 2 bases; junction bases not matched to a gene: 5. The CDR3 is 13 amino acids. The CDR3 reads CASLTGVQETQYF. The CDR3 DNA reads as TGTGCCAGCTTAACAGGGGTGCAAGAGACCCAGTACTTC.

This clone has just one count. V is TRBV30 and J is TRBJ2-3; D is unclear. The CDR3 extends over 13 amino acids. With 5 bases removed from V and 2 bases from J, the gap between germline ends came to 11 bases. Germline CDR1 and CDR2: GTSNPN and SVGIG (reference sequence). Here the CDR3 DNA reads TGTGCCTGGGGGCGTCGGTCCACAGATACGCAGTATTTT. Amino acid sequence: CAWGRRSTDTQYF.

This clone turned up a few times. The chain carries TRBV14 and TRBJ2-4; maybe TRBD2 (5 bases). Germline loops: CDR1 SGHDN, CDR2 FVKESK. Between the trimmed V and J ends, which lost 1 base and 1 base, there was a span of 11 bases. There are 16 residues in the CDR3. CDR3 coding DNA: TGTGCCAGCAGCCAAGGAGAGGGCTGGGCCAAAAACATTCAGTACTTC. Its protein is CASSQGEGWAKNIQYF.

V gene TRBV4-1 combines with J gene TRBJ1-1, with 7 bases aligning to TRBD1. CDR3 length: 15 residues. Losses at the gene ends were 4 bases for V and 2 bases for J; bases not matched to a gene: 7. CDR1 MGHRA and CDR2 YSYEKL come from the germline V gene. The CDR3 sequence: CASSRRDRENTEAFF. In nucleotides, the CDR3 is TGCGCCAGCAGCCGCCGGGACAGAGAAAACACTGAAGCTTTCTTT.

The chain joins TRBV25-1 to TRBJ1-5, with 9 bases matching TRBD1. The germline CDR1 and CDR2 sequences are MGHDK and SYGVNS. Trimming at V came to 4 bases and at J to 4 bases, leaving 11 bases not matched to a gene. The CDR3 runs to 17 residues. The CDR3 DNA follows: TGTGCCAGCAGTGGAAGCCGGGACAGGGCGCTTAATCAGCCCCAGCATTTT. This encodes CASSGSRDRALNQPQHF.

Points on this clone: Germline is not matched at one junction end, which may reflect a read error. This sequence joins TRBV9 and TRBJ1-2; a possible D gene is TRBD1 (5 bases). This CDR3 has 14 amino acids. CDR1 is SGDLS and CDR2 is YYNGEE in the germline V gene. CDR3 sequence (DNA): TGTGCCAGCAGCGTAGATCATTATCCAGGGAATCCGGCCTTC. Its protein product is CASSVDHYPGNPAF.

The count of this clone is one. This chain uses TRBV30 with TRBJ2-3, with 9 nucleotides matching TRBD2. V lost 2 bases, J lost 1 base, and 4 bases stayed unmatched. The CDR3 runs 15 residues. CDR1 and CDR2 (germline): GTSNPN, SVGIG (reference sequence). CDR3: CAWSFAGGRTDTQYF. The CDR3, as DNA: TGTGCCTGGAGTTTTGCGGGGGGGCGCACAGATACGCAGTATTTT.

The genes are TRBV4-1 and TRBJ2-7, with TRBD2 matching 12 bases. The V and J ends lost 2 bases and 4 bases, in that order; junction bases with no gene match: 6. Germline CDR1 MGHRA, CDR2 YSYEKL. This CDR3 spans 16 amino acids. Here the CDR3 DNA reads TGCGCCAGCAGCCAACCACTAGCGGGAGGCAATTACGAGCAGTACTTC. Translated, it gives CASSQPLAGGNYEQYF.

The rearrangement uses TRBV19 and TRBJ2-2; a possible D gene is TRBD1 (6 bases). This CDR3 spans 14 amino acids. The germline V gene has CDR1 LNHDA and CDR2 SQIVND (reference sequence). V lost 8 bases and J lost 3, with 13 bases in between. CDR3 sequence: CASGDTGYTGELFF. The CDR3 DNA reads as TGTGCCAGTGGGGACACAGGCTACACCGGGGAGCTGTTTTTT.

The genes are TRBV5-4 and TRBJ2-3; D remains unclear. Germline CDR1 and CDR2: SGHNT and YYREEE (reference sequence). The ends were cut back, 1 base at V and 0 bases at J, with 6 bases in the middle. CDR3 size: 14 residues. CDR3 loop: CASSLIQSTDTQYF. The CDR3 region has the DNA TGTGCCAGCAGCTTGATACAGAGCACAGATACGCAGTATTTT.

The V call is TRBV4-1, the J call TRBJ2-5; D is ambiguous. Germline lookup yields CDR1 MGHRA and CDR2 YSYEKL. The germline V and J ends were trimmed by 0 bases and 1 base, with 9 bases remaining between them. This CDR3 has 15 residues. DNA for the CDR3: TGCGCCAGCAGCCAAGAGTTCAGACTCCAAGAGACCCAGTACTTC. Translated, it gives CASSQEFRLQETQYF.

The J gene is TRBJ2-1, the V gene TRBV7-3; the match to TRBD2 covers 8 bases. CDR3 length: 15 amino acids. Germline V gene lookup returns CDR1 SGHTA and CDR2 FQGTGA. With V trimmed by 1 base and J by 7 bases, 6 bases remained unmatched. This chain's CDR3 is CASSLSRAGGNEQFF. DNA of the CDR3: TGTGCCAGCAGCTTAAGTCGGGCGGGGGGAAATGAGCAGTTCTTC.

This sequence joins TRBV21-1 and TRBJ2-1; the table's D call, TRBD2, has no DNA check behind it. TRBV21-1 is a recognized pseudogene. The CDR3 runs 22 residues. DNA for the CDR3: TGTGCCAGCCAATACGGACTAGCGGGAGTCGGCTTGCAAAGAAGACGCTACTATGAGCAGTTCTTC. Its translation: CASQYGLAGVGLQRRRYYEQFF.

CDR3 loop: CASSRGGGDRFYGYTF. For the CDR3, the DNA is TGTGCCAGCAGCCGCGGTGGTGGTGACAGGTTCTATGGCTACACCTTC. The J gene is TRBJ1-2, the V gene TRBV3-1 (or the pseudogene TRBV3-2), with D possibly matching TRBD1 (6 bases). Germline V lookup: CDR1 LGHDT, CDR2 YNNKEL (reference sequence). The length of the CDR3 is 16 residues. The V and J ends lost 4 bases and 4 bases respectively, with 19 bases between them.

This clone was recorded only once. The V call is TRBV6-5, the J call TRBJ1-5; no definite D call. The CDR3 has 14 residues. CDR1 and CDR2 (germline): MNHEY, SVGAGI. V lost 0 bases to trimming and J lost 11 bases, with 14 bases between them. CDR3 in amino acids: CASSYSRPHTAQHF. CDR3 bases: TGTGCCAGCAGTTACTCGAGGCCCCACACCGCCCAGCATTTT.

The J gene is TRBJ2-2, the V gene TRBV7-9; D is uncertain. CDR1 and CDR2 from the germline V gene are SEHNR and FQNEAQ (reference sequence). This CDR3 has 11 amino acids. CDR3 in DNA: TGTGGATGGAAAAACACCGGGGAGCTGTTTTTT. Protein: CGWKNTGELFF.

V and J are TRBV7-8 and TRBJ2-2, with 7 nucleotides matching TRBD1. Trimming cost V 3 bases and J 5 bases; bases outside gene matches: 6. CDR1 is SGHVS, CDR2 FQNEAQ, per germline. The CDR3 extends over 15 amino acids. CDR3 nucleotide sequence: TGTGCCAGCAGCTTCCCGGGACAGAAAACCGGGGAGCTGTTTTTT. It yields the protein CASSFPGQKTGELFF.

The table lists this clone with a count of one. The chain combines TRBV6-2 or TRBV6-3 with TRBJ2-7; the match to TRBD2 covers 7 bases. Germline V gene lookup returns CDR1 MNHEY and CDR2 SVGEGT. J gave up 4 bases and V 0 bases, and 6 bases lay outside the gene matches. CDR3 length: 15 amino acids. The CDR3 loop reads CASSYSSRLAYEQYF. The CDR3 region has the DNA TGTGCCAGCAGTTACTCGAGTCGACTAGCTTACGAGCAGTACTTC.

In this sample, this clone turned up a few times. The CDR3 bases are TGTGCCAGCAGCAAAGAGACGGTGGACACTGAAGCTTTCTTT. It yields the protein CASSKETVDTEAFF. The chain is built from TRBV21-1 and TRBJ1-1. TRBV21-1 is a documented pseudogene. The CDR3 spans 14 residues.

This clone counts as large (0.1 to 1%). The V gene is TRBV11-2, the J gene TRBJ1-2; D is unresolved. The CDR3 is 13 amino acids. The V and J ends lost 2 bases and 6 bases respectively, with 10 bases between them. The germline gives CDR1 SGHAT, CDR2 FQNNGV. The CDR3 loop reads CASSLRGADGYTF. The CDR3 DNA is TGTGCCAGCAGCTTACGAGGCGCAGATGGCTACACCTTC.